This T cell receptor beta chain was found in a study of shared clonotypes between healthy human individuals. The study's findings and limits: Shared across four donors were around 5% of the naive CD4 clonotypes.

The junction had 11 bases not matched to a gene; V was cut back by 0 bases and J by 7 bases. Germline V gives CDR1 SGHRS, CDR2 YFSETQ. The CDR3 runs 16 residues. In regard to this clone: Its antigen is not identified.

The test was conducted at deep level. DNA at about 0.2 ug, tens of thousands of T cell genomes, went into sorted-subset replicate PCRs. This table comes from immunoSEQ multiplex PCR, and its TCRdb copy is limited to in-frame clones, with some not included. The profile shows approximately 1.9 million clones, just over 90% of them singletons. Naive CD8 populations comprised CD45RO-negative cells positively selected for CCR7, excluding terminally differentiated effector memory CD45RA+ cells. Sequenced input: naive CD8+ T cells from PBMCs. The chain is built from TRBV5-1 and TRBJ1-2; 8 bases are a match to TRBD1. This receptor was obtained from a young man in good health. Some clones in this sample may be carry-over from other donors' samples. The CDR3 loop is CASSLGDRQAHPGYTF. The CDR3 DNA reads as TGCGCCAGCAGCTTGGGGGACAGGCAGGCTCACCCTGGCTACACCTTC.